A selection of T cell receptor beta chains follows, all from one sample in a study of human versus mouse CDR3 diversity and MHC coevolution. Clones were sequenced by immunoSEQ multiplex PCR, and TCRdb holds only the in-frame ones, with some missing. The sample shows about 83,000 clones, just under 95% of them seen only once. Sequencing input: naive CD4+ T cells from blood. The receptor set was obtained from a person between 25 and 75 years old in good health. Both conserved end residues are part of each CDR3. A D gene is named only where the DNA matches it firmly. Expanded clones are given a class, and other clones once, few, many or no size at all.

d_call	v_call	clone_size	j_call	cdr3_nt	cdr3_aa
TRBD2	TRBV5-8	.	TRBJ2-7	TGTGCCAGCAGCCTGGGGGGGGGAGTGCGATACGAGCAGTACTTC	CASSLGGGVRYEQYF
.	TRBV5-5	.	TRBJ2-4	TGTGCCAGCAGCTCGTCGCCAGTCGAAAACATTCAGTACTTC	CASSSSPVENIQYF
.	TRBV18	.	TRBJ2-7	TGTGCCAGCTCACCGCGAGCAACTGGCTCCTACGAGCAGTACTTC	CASSPRATGSYEQYF
.	TRBV4-1	.	TRBJ1-6	TGCGCCAGCAGCCGAATAGATTCACCCCTCCACTTT	CASSRIDSPLHF
.	TRBV21-1	.	TRBJ2-7	TGTGCCAGCAGCAAAGTTTTGGAGGGTCACTACGAGCAGTACTTC	CASSKVLEGHYEQYF
TRBD2	TRBV11-2	.	TRBJ2-7	TGTGCCAGCAGCTTACGGCGCGGGAGACCCTACGAGCAGTACTTC	CASSLRRGRPYEQYF
TRBD1	TRBV7-9	.	TRBJ2-2	TGTGCCAGCAGCAAAAGAGACAGGGATACCGGGGAGCTGTTTTTT	CASSKRDRDTGELFF
.	TRBV18	.	TRBJ2-1	TGTGCCAGCTCACCCCCCGTCGGGAGAGACCAAGGCGCCCTCGGGGGCAATGAGCAGTTCTTC	CASSPPVGRDQGALGGNEQFF
TRBD2	TRBV4-1	.	TRBJ2-1	TGCGCCAGCAGCCAAGATTGGCGGACTAGCGGGGGTTCGAGCTCCTACAATGAGCAGTTCTTC	CASSQDWRTSGGSSSYNEQFF
TRBD2	TRBV7-6	.	TRBJ2-5	TGTGCCAGCAGCTTATATGTACTAGCGGGAGGGGGGCCAGAGACCCAGTACTTC	CASSLYVLAGGGPETQYF
TRBD1	TRBV6-5	.	TRBJ1-6	TGTGCCAGCACCGGGACAGGTTCACCCCTCCACTTT	CASTGTGSPLHF
TRBD1	TRBV5-4	.	TRBJ2-2	TGTGCCAGCAGCTTGGGCCCGGGACAGGGAGATACCGGGGAGCTGTTTTTT	CASSLGPGQGDTGELFF
.	TRBV18	.	TRBJ1-1	TGTGCCAGCTCTCCTCAGTCTGAAGCTTTCTTT	CASSPQSEAFF
.	TRBV7-3	.	TRBJ1-6	TGTGCCAGCAGCTTAGGAACAGGGTCATCACCCCTCCACTTT	CASSLGTGSSPLHF
.	TRBV6-1	once	TRBJ1-1	TGTGCCAGCAGTCCAGTGAACACTGAAGCTTTCTTT	CASSPVNTEAFF
TRBD1	TRBV28	.	TRBJ1-2	TGTGCCAGCAGTTTGGGACAGGGGTGGATTACCTTC	CASSLGQGWITF
.	TRBV5-4	.	TRBJ2-5	TGTGCCAGCAGCTTTCCTAACCAAGAGACCCAGTACTTC	CASSFPNQETQYF
TRBD2	TRBV19	.	TRBJ2-7	TGTGCCAGTAGTATCCGGGGGGGATCAATCTACGAGCAGTACTTC	CASSIRGGSIYEQYF
.	TRBV7-9	.	TRBJ2-1	TGTGCCAGCAGCCCCTCATTCGGGGACAACTCCTACAATGAGCAGTTCTTC	CASSPSFGDNSYNEQFF
TRBD1	TRBV19	.	TRBJ1-2	TGTGCCAGTAGTCGCCGGGACAGGGGCAGCTATGGCTACACCTTC	CASSRRDRGSYGYTF
.	TRBV30	.	TRBJ1-2	TGTGCCTGGAGTGTGTACCTAGGGGACTATGGCTACACCTTC	CAWSVYLGDYGYTF
.	TRBV19	few	TRBJ1-3	TGTGCCAGTCGGGACAACGGAAACACCATATATTTT	CASRDNGNTIYF
.	TRBV7-3	.	TRBJ2-3	TGTGCCAGCTCGCCACGAGCAAGGGGTTCGGTGGGGTACGATACGCAGTATTTT	CASSPRARGSVGYDTQYF
.	TRBV9	.	TRBJ1-2	TGTGCCAGCAGCGTAGGCGACTACGGCTATGGCTACACCTTC	CASSVGDYGYGYTF
TRBD1	TRBV6-4	.	TRBJ1-5	TGTGCCAGCAGTCAACAGGGGGGTCAGCCCCAGCATTTT	CASSQQGGQPQHF
TRBD1	TRBV29-1	.	TRBJ2-5	TGCAGCGTTGCCAGGGGGTCTCAAGAGACCCAGTACTTC	CSVARGSQETQYF
TRBD1	TRBV12-5	.	TRBJ2-3	TGTGCTAGTGGTTTGAGAAGACAGGGGCCAGGGACAGATACGCAGTATTTT	CASGLRRQGPGTDTQYF
.	TRBV30	.	TRBJ1-4	TGTGCCTGGAGTTCTCACGGGGCAACTAATGAAAAACTGTTTTTT	CAWSSHGATNEKLFF
.	TRBV6-5	.	TRBJ1-2	TGTGCCAGCAGTTACTCGAACAGGCTCTATGGCTACACCTTC	CASSYSNRLYGYTF
.	TRBV28	.	TRBJ2-2	TGTGCCAGCAGTGCCCGGGACAGGGGGCGCGGGGCTAGCGGGGGGCCGCCGAACACCGGGGAGCTGTTTTTT	CASSARDRGRGASGGPPNTGELFF